This is a list of T cell receptor beta chains from one sample in a study of T cell responses to AZD1222 COVID-19 vaccine. Using immunoSEQ multiplex PCR, the repertoire was profiled, and TCRdb retains in-frame clones only, with some absent. The table has 100,000 or so clones, roughly 86% seen once; the top ten hold 4.2%. The sequenced sample was peripheral blood, obtained on day 0 of MenACWY control vaccination. The receptors shown here come from an adult in good health. Both conserved end residues are part of each CDR3. The D gene is left open where the match is weak. The size entry is marked missing in some rows and otherwise reads once, few, many or a size class.

V gene	D gene	clone size	J gene	CDR3 DNA	CDR3 protein
TRBV25-1	NA	NA	TRBJ2-5	TGTGCCAGCAGTGAAATGGATGGGGCGGAGACCCAGTACTTC	CASSEMDGAETQYF
TRBV18	NA	NA	TRBJ2-7	TGTGCCAGCTCACCAGGTGAAGACTACGAGCAGTACTTC	CASSPGEDYEQYF
TRBV30	TRBD2	NA	TRBJ2-1	TGTGCCTGGAGTGTTGGAGCGGGAGAAGCCTACAATGAGCAGTTCTTC	CAWSVGAGEAYNEQFF
TRBV13	TRBD2	NA	TRBJ2-5	TGTGCCACCGGACTAGCGGGGAGTCAAGAGACCCAGTACTTC	CATGLAGSQETQYF
TRBV11-2	TRBD2	NA	TRBJ2-3	TGTGCCAGCAGCTCTCGGACTAGCGGGCACCAACTTGATACGCAGTATTTT	CASSSRTSGHQLDTQYF
TRBV4-1	NA	NA	TRBJ1-2	TGCGCCAGCAGATCCGTGGGGAGAAACTATGGCTACACCTTC	CASRSVGRNYGYTF
TRBV30	NA	NA	TRBJ1-1	TGTGCCTGGACTACAGACACTGAAGCTTTCTTT	CAWTTDTEAFF
TRBV6-6	NA	NA	TRBJ2-1	TGTGCCAGCAGTACACCAGGTAATGAGCAGTTCTTC	CASSTPGNEQFF
TRBV6-2/TRBV6-3	NA	few	TRBJ1-6	TGTGCCAGCAGTTACTCGTCAGGGGAGTCCTATAATTCACCCCTCCACTTT	CASSYSSGESYNSPLHF
TRBV6-5	TRBD1	once	TRBJ2-7	TGTGCCAGCAGTTACGACAGGGTCCCCTACGAGCAGTACTTC	CASSYDRVPYEQYF
TRBV27	NA	NA	TRBJ2-6	TGTGCCAGCAGTTCACTCCGGGGATCCGGGGCCAACGTCCTGACTTTC	CASSSLRGSGANVLTF
TRBV9	TRBD1	NA	TRBJ2-1	TGTGCCAGCAGCGTAGGACAGGGGGTCTACAATGAGCAGTTCTTC	CASSVGQGVYNEQFF
TRBV11-2	NA	NA	TRBJ1-6	TGTGCCAGCAGCTTAGACTCCCATGCCTATAATTCACCCCTCCACTTT	CASSLDSHAYNSPLHF
TRBV7-2	NA	NA	TRBJ1-2	TGTGCCAGCAGCTTAGGTGTGGGGGGCTACACCTTC	CASSLGVGGYTF
TRBV5-1	NA	NA	TRBJ1-1	TGCGCCAGCAAGCAGGAGATCACGGAGACTGAAGCTTTCTTT	CASKQEITETEAFF
TRBV3-1/TRBV3-2	NA	NA	TRBJ2-7	TGTGCCAGCAGCCAAGCGCCTTTTTACGAGCAGTACTTC	CASSQAPFYEQYF
TRBV7-8	NA	NA	TRBJ1-3	TGTGCCAGCAGCTTGGACGGACTCGAGGGAAACACCATATATTTT	CASSLDGLEGNTIYF
TRBV11-3	NA	NA	TRBJ1-5	TGTGCCAGCAGCTCACGGCGCCCAGGGAGTAATCAGCCCCAGCATTTT	CASSSRRPGSNQPQHF
TRBV7-8	NA	once	TRBJ2-1	TGTGCCAGCTGCCAGTTGGGGCCCCTCAGTAATGAGCAGTTCTTC	CASCQLGPLSNEQFF
TRBV7-9	TRBD1	NA	TRBJ2-2	TGTGCCAGCCCAACAGGGGGCATCACCGGGGAGCTGTTTTTT	CASPTGGITGELFF
TRBV28	TRBD1	NA	TRBJ1-2	TGTGCCAGCAGTTTAGGGACAGGGGCGGTGTATGGCTACACCTTC	CASSLGTGAVYGYTF
TRBV6-2/TRBV6-3	NA	NA	TRBJ2-5	TGTGCCAGCAGTTACCGGTCAGGGAAAGAGACCCAGTACTTC	CASSYRSGKETQYF
TRBV12-3/TRBV12-4	NA	few	TRBJ1-5	TGTGCCAGCAGGGACGGACTGAATCAGCCCCAGCATTTT	CASRDGLNQPQHF
TRBV6-4	TRBD2	NA	TRBJ2-1	TGTGCCAGCAGTGCACTAGCGGGAGGGGATGAGCAGTTCTTC	CASSALAGGDEQFF
TRBV12-3/TRBV12-4	NA	NA	TRBJ1-2	TGTGCCAGCAGCCTGCCCGGGGGCCGTTACACCTTC	CASSLPGGRYTF
TRBV14	NA	NA	TRBJ1-1	TGTGCCAGCAGCCATTTTGTCACTGAAGCTTTCTTT	CASSHFVTEAFF
TRBV18	NA	NA	TRBJ1-1	TGTGCCAGCTCACCACGACAGGACACTGAAGCTTTCTTT	CASSPRQDTEAFF
TRBV7-2	NA	NA	TRBJ2-4	TGTGCCAGCAGCCCAGTCGGAGGTCCATCAAACATTCAGTACTTC	CASSPVGGPSNIQYF
TRBV19	NA	NA	TRBJ2-1	TGTGCCAGTAGTATAGGGATACTAGCATCGGGCAATGAGCAGTTCTTC	CASSIGILASGNEQFF